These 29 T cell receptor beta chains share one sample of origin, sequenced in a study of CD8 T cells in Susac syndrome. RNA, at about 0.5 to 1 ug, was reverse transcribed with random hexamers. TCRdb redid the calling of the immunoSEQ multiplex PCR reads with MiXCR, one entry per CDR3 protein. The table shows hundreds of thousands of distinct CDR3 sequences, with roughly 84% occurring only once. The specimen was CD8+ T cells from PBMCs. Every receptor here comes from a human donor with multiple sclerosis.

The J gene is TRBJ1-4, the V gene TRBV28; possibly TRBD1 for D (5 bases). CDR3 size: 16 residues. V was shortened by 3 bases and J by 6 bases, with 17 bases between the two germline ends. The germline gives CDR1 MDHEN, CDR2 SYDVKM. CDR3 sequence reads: CASSLLRDRSDEKLFF. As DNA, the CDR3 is TGTGCCAGCAGTTTGCTGCGAGACAGATCGGATGAAAAACTGTTTTTT.

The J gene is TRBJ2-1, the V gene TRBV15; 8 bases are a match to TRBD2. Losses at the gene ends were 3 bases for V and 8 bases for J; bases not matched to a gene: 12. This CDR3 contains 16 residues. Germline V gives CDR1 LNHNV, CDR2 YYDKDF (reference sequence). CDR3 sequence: CATSSPGSGSIYEQFF. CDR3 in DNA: TGTGCCACCAGCAGCCCTGGGAGCGGGAGTATCTATGAGCAGTTCTTC.

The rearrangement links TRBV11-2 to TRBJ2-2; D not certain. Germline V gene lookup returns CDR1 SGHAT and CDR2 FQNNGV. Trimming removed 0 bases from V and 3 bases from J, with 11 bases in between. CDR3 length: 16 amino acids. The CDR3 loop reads CASSLDPVVDTGELFF. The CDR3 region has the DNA TGTGCCAGCAGCTTAGATCCAGTAGTCGACACCGGGGAGCTGTTTTTT.

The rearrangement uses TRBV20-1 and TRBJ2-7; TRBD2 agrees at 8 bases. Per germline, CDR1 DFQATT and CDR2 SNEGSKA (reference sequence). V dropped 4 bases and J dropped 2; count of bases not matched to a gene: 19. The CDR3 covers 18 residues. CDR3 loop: CSAKASGSGAAHTYEQYF. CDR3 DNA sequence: TGCAGTGCTAAAGCTAGCGGTAGCGGGGCGGCCCATACCTACGAGCAGTACTTC.

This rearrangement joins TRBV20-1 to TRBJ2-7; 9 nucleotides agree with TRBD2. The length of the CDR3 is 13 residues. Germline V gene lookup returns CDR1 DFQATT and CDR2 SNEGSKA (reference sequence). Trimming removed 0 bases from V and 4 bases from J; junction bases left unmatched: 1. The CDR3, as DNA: TGCAGTGCTAGAGAACTAGCGGGTTACGAGCAGTACTTC. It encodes CSARELAGYEQYF.

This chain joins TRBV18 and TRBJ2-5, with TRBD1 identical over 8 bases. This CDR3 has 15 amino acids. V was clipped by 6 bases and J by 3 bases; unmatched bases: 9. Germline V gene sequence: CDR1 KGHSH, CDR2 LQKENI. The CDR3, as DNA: TGTGCCAGCTCGCGGCGGACAGGGTCTGAAGAGACCCAGTACTTC. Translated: CASSRRTGSEETQYF.

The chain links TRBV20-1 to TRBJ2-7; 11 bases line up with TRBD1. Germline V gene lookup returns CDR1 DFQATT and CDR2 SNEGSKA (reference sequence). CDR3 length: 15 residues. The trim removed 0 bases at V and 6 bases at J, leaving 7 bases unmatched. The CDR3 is CSARDFGQGAFEQYF. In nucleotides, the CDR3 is TGCAGTGCTAGAGATTTCGGACAGGGGGCCTTCGAGCAGTACTTC.

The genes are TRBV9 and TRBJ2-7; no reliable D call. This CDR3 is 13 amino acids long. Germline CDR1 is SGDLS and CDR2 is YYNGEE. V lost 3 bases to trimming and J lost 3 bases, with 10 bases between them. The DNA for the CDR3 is TGTGCCAGCAGCGCCCCTGACCGCTACGAGCAGTACTTC. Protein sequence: CASSAPDRYEQYF. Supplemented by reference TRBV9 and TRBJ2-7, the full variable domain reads DSGVTQTPKHLITATGQRVTLRCSPRSGDLSVYWYQQSLDQGLQFLIQYYNGEERAKGNILERFSAQQFPDLHSELNLSSLELGDSALYFCASSAPDRYEQYFGPGTRLTVT.

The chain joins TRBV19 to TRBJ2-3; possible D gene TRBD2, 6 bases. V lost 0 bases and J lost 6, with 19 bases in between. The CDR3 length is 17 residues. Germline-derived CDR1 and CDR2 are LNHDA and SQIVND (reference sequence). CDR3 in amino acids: CASSIDPAGRFEDTQYF. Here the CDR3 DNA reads TGTGCCAGTAGTATAGATCCTGCAGGGAGGTTCGAGGATACGCAGTATTTT.

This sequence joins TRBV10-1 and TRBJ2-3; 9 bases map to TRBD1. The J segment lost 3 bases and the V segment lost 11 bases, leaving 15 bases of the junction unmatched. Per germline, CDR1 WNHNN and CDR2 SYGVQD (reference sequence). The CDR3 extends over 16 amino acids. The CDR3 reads CAGQAPGTGITDTQYF. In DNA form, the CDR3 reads TGCGCCGGGCAAGCGCCCGGGACAGGGATAACAGATACGCAGTATTTT.

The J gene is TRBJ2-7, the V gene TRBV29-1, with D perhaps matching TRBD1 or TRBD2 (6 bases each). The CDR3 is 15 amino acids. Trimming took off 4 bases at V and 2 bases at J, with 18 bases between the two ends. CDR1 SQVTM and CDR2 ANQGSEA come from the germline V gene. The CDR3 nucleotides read TGCAGCGTTGCCCACGAGAGGGGGGCTGCCTACGAGCAGTACTTC. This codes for CSVAHERGAAYEQYF.

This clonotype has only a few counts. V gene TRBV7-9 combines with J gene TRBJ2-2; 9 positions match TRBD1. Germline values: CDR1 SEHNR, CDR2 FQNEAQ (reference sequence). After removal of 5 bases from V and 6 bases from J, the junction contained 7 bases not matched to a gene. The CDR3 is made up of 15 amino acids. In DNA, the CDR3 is TGTGCCAGCAGCCTACAGGGGGCGCCGTCCGGGGAGCTGTTTTTT. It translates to CASSLQGAPSGELFF.

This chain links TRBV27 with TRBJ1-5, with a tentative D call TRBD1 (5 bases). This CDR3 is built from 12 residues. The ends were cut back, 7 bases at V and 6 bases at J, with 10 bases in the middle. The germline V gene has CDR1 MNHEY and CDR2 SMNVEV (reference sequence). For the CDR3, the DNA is TGTGCCAGCAAGGGAAGGGGTCAGCCCCAGCATTTT. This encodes CASKGRGQPQHF.

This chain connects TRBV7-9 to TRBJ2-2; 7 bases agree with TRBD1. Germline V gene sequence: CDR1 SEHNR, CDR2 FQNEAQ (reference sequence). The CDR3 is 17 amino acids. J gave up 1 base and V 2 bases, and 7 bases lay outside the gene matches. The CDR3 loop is CASSLPETGWNTGELFF. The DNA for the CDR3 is TGTGCCAGCAGCTTACCGGAGACAGGGTGGAACACCGGGGAGCTGTTTTTT.

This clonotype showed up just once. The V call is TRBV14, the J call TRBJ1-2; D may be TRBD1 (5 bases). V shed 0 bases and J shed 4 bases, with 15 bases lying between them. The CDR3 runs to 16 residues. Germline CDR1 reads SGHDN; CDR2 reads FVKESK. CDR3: CASSQEGRRAPYGYTF. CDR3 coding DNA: TGTGCCAGCAGCCAAGAGGGACGGCGGGCCCCCTATGGCTACACCTTC.

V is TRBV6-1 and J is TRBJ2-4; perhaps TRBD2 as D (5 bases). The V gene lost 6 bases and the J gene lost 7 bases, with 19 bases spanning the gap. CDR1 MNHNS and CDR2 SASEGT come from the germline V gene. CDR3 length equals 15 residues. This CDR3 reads CASSINRDPRNIQYF. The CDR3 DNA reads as TGTGCCAGCAGCATCAACCGGGATCCCCGGAACATTCAGTACTTC.

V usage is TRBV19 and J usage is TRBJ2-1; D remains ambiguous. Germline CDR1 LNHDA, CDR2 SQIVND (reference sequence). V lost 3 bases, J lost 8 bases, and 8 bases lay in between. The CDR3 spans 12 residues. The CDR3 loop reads CASSIGWDEQFF. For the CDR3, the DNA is TGTGCCAGTAGTATTGGGTGGGATGAGCAGTTCTTC.

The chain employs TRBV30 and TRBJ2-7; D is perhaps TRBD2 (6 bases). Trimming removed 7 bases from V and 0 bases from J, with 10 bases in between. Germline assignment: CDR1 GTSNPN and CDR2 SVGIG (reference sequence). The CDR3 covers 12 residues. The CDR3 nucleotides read TGTGCCTCAATAGCGGCCTCCTACGAGCAGTACTTC. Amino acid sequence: CASIAASYEQYF.

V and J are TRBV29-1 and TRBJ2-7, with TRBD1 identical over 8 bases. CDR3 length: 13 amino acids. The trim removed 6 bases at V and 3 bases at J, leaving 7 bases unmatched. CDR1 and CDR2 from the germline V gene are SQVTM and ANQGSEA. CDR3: CSVGQGEGYEQYF. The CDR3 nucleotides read TGCAGCGTCGGACAGGGTGAAGGCTACGAGCAGTACTTC.

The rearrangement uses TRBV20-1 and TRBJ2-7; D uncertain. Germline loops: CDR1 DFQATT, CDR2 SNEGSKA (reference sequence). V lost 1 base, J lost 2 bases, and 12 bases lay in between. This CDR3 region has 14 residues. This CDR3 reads CSARVFERAYEQYF. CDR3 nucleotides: TGCAGTGCTAGAGTGTTCGAACGGGCCTACGAGCAGTACTTC.

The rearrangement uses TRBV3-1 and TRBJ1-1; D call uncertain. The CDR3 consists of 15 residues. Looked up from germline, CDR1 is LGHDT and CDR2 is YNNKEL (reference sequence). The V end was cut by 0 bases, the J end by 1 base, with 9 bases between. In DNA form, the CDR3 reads TGTGCCAGCAGCCAAGACCCCGGGAAGAACACTGAAGCTTTCTTT. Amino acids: CASSQDPGKNTEAFF.

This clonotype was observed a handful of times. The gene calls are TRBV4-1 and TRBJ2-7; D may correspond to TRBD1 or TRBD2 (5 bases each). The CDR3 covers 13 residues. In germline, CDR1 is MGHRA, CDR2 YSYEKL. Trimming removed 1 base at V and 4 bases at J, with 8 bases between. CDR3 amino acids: CASSQGDGYEQYF. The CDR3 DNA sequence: TGCGCCAGCAGCCAAGGGGACGGATACGAGCAGTACTTC.

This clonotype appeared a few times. DNA of the CDR3: TGTGCCAGCAGTTCCGGGACAGGGGGCATGGACGAGCAGTACTTC. This encodes CASSSGTGGMDEQYF. This chain uses TRBV27 with TRBJ2-7; 12 nucleotides match TRBD1. Germline CDR1 is MNHEY and CDR2 is SMNVEV (reference sequence). Losses at the gene ends were 4 bases for V and 5 bases for J; bases not matched to a gene: 6. This CDR3 contains 15 residues.

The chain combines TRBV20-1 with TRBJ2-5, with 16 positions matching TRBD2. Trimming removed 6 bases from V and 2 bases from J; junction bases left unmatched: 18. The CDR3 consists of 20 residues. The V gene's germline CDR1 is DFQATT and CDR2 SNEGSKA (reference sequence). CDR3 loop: CSALMSTGTSGRVPQETQYF. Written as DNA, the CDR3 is TGCAGTGCCTTAATGTCCACCGGGACTAGCGGGAGGGTCCCTCAAGAGACCCAGTACTTC.

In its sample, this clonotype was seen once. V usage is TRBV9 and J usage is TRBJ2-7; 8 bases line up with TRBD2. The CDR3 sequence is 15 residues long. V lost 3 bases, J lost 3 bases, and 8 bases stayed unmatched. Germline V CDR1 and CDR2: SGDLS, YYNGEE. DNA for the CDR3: TGTGCCAGCAGCGGAACTAGCGGAAGGTACTACGAGCAGTACTTC. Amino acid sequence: CASSGTSGRYYEQYF.

CDR3 region: CAISDPQEINEQFF. CDR3 sequence (DNA): TGTGCCATCAGTGACCCCCAAGAGATCAATGAGCAGTTCTTC. The V and J genes are TRBV10-3 and TRBJ2-1; D is unclear. The CDR3 consists of 14 residues. Germline CDR1 reads ENHRY; CDR2 reads SYGVKD. Between the trimmed V and J ends, which lost 3 bases and 6 bases, there was a span of 12 bases.

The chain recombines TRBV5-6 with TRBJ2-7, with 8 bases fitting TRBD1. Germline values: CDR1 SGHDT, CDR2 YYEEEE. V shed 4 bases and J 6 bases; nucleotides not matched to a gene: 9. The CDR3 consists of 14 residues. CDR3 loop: CASSGPGQDVEQYF. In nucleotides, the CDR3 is TGTGCCAGCAGCGGGCCGGGACAGGACGTCGAGCAGTACTTC.

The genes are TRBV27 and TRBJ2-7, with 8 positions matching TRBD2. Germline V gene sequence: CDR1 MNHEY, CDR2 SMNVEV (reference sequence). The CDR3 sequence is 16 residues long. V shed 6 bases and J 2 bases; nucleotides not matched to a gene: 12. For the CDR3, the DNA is TGTGCCAGCAGCCCATGGAGCGGGAGTTACGCCTACGAGCAGTACTTC. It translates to CASSPWSGSYAYEQYF.

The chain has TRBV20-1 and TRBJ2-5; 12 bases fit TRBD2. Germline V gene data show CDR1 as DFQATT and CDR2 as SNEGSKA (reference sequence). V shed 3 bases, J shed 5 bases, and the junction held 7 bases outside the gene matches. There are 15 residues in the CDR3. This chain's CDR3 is CSARTSGSLWETQYF. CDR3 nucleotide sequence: TGCAGTGCTAGGACTAGCGGGAGTCTGTGGGAGACCCAGTACTTC.